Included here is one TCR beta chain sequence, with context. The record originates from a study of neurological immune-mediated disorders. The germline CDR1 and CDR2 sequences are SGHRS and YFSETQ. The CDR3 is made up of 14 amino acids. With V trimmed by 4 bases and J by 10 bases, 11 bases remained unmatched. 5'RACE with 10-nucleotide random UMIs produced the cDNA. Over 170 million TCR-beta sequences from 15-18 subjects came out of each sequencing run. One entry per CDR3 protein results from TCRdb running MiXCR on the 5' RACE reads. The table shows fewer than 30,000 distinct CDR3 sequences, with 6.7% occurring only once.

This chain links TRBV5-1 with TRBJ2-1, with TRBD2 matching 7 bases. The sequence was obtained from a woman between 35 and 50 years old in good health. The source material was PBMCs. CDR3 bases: TGCGCCAGCAGCCCCTGGGGGAGGGGAGGGGAGCAGTTCTTC. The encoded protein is CASSPWGRGGEQFF.